This T cell receptor (beta chain) was sequenced for a study of cytomegalovirus exposure and HLA in healthy donors. A multiplex PCR was run with 60 Vbeta primers and 13 Jbeta primers. The data were produced by immunoSEQ multiplex PCR, yet TCRdb's version contains in-frame clones alone and is incomplete. This table has roughly 130,000 clones, 80% appearing once. With regard to this clone: What it binds is not known. This sample includes further DNA sequences coding for the same CDR3.

Findings of the study overall: Researchers counted around 180 TCR beta chains as cytomegalovirus-associated.

Looked up from germline, CDR1 is MDHEN and CDR2 is SYDVKM. The CDR3 totals 18 residues. The trim removed 4 bases at V and 1 base at J, leaving 10 bases unmatched. Sequenced input: PBMCs. The chain has TRBV28 and TRBJ1-5, with TRBD1 matching 10 bases. The receptor's source is a male donor in good health and CMV-seronegative. The DNA for the CDR3 is TGTGCCAGCAGTTCACCGGGACAGGGGATCCTCAGCAATCAGCCCCAGCATTTT. Its protein is CASSSPGQGILSNQPQHF.